This T cell receptor (beta chain) was recorded in a study of T cells in Graves' hyperthyroidism and ophthalmopathy. Study overall: Prior to any treatment, at the point of initial diagnosis, peripheral blood was collected.

The source material, RNA transcripts, was used to amplify TCR beta CDR3 regions. The HTBI primer set served for first-round RT-PCR of the TCR CDR3. TCRdb processed the multiplex PCR reads anew with MiXCR; each CDR3 protein has one entry. The data contain approximately 300,000 distinct CDR3 sequences, roughly 17% of them singletons. The study, taken as a whole, reports: Most thyroid clonotypes expanded above 0.001 were also detected in blood. Ophthalmopathy was identified by the model a median about seven months ahead of onset.

This clonotype came up many times. What it binds is not known. This CDR3 has 14 amino acids. V gave up 2 bases and J gave up 5 bases, with 12 bases separating them. Germline V gene sequence: CDR1 PRHDT, CDR2 FYEKMQ (reference sequence). The rearrangement joins TRBV13 to TRBJ2-5; possible D gene TRBD2, 5 bases. Specimen: blood. The receptor was derived from a young man with Graves' hyperthyroidism. The CDR3 loop reads CASSLLIGGETQYF. The CDR3 DNA is TGTGCCAGCAGCTTACTCATTGGCGGGGAGACCCAGTACTTC.